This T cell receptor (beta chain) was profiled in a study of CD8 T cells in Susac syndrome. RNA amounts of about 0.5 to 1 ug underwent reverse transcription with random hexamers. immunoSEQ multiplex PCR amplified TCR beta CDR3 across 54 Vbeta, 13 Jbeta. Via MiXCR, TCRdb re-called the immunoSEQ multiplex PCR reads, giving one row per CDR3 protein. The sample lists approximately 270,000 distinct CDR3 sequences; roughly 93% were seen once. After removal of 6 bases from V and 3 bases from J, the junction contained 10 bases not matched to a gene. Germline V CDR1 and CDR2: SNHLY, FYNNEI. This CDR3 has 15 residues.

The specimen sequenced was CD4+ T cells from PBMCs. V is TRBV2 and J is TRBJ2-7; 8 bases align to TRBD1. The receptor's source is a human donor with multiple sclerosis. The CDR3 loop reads CASSVGQANFYEQYF. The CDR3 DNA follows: TGTGCCAGCAGCGTGGGACAGGCCAACTTCTACGAGCAGTACTTC. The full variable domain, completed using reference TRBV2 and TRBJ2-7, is EPEVTQTPSHQVTQMGQEVILRCVPISNHLYFYWYRQILGQKVEFLVSFYNNEISEKSEIFDDQFSVERPDGSNFTLKIRSTKLEDSAMYFCASSVGQANFYEQYFGPGTRLTVT.